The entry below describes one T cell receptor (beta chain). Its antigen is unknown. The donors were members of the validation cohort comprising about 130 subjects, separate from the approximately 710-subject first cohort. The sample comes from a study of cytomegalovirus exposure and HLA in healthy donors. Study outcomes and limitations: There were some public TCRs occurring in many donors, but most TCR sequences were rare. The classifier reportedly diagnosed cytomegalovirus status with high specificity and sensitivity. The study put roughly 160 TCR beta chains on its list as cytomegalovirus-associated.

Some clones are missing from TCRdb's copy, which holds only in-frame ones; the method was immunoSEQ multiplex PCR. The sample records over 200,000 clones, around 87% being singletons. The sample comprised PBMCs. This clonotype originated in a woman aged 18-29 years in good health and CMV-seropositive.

CDR3 in amino acids: CASSFGGRLYGYTF. The CDR3 DNA sequence: TGCGCCAGCAGCTTTGGGGGCCGACTCTATGGCTACACCTTC. The V gene is TRBV5-1, the J gene TRBJ1-2; TRBD1 might be the D (6 bases). The ends were cut back, 2 bases at V and 4 bases at J, with 12 bases in the middle. In germline, CDR1 is SGHRS, CDR2 YFSETQ. This CDR3 contains 14 residues.